This record concerns one T cell receptor beta chain sequence. Its cognate antigen is unknown. The sample originates from a study of immune cell composition in non-small cell lung cancer. Study findings and constraints: It was not proven that tumour-reactive clones equal dominant tumour-associated clones. Clones >0.5% enriched in tumour were rarer in adenocarcinoma (around 35%) than squamous (roughly 75%). Adenocarcinomas with higher top tumour-associated clone frequency had more reactive TILs.

The assay was immunoSEQ multiplex PCR, and TCRdb's table has in-frame clones only and misses some. The sample yields 2,000 to 2,500 clones, 72% seen once. The CDR3 has 15 amino acids. Trimming removed 4 bases from V and 0 bases from J, with 12 bases in between. The genes are TRBV7-1 and TRBJ1-1; D perhaps matches TRBD1 (6 bases). TRBV7-1 is an open reading frame whose function is uncertain. This TCR was recovered from a human donor with non-small cell lung cancer. Input material: lung tumor tissue. For the CDR3, the DNA is TGTGCCAGCAGCTTAGTCGGACAGCTGAACACTGAAGCTTTCTTT. This encodes CASSLVGQLNTEAFF.